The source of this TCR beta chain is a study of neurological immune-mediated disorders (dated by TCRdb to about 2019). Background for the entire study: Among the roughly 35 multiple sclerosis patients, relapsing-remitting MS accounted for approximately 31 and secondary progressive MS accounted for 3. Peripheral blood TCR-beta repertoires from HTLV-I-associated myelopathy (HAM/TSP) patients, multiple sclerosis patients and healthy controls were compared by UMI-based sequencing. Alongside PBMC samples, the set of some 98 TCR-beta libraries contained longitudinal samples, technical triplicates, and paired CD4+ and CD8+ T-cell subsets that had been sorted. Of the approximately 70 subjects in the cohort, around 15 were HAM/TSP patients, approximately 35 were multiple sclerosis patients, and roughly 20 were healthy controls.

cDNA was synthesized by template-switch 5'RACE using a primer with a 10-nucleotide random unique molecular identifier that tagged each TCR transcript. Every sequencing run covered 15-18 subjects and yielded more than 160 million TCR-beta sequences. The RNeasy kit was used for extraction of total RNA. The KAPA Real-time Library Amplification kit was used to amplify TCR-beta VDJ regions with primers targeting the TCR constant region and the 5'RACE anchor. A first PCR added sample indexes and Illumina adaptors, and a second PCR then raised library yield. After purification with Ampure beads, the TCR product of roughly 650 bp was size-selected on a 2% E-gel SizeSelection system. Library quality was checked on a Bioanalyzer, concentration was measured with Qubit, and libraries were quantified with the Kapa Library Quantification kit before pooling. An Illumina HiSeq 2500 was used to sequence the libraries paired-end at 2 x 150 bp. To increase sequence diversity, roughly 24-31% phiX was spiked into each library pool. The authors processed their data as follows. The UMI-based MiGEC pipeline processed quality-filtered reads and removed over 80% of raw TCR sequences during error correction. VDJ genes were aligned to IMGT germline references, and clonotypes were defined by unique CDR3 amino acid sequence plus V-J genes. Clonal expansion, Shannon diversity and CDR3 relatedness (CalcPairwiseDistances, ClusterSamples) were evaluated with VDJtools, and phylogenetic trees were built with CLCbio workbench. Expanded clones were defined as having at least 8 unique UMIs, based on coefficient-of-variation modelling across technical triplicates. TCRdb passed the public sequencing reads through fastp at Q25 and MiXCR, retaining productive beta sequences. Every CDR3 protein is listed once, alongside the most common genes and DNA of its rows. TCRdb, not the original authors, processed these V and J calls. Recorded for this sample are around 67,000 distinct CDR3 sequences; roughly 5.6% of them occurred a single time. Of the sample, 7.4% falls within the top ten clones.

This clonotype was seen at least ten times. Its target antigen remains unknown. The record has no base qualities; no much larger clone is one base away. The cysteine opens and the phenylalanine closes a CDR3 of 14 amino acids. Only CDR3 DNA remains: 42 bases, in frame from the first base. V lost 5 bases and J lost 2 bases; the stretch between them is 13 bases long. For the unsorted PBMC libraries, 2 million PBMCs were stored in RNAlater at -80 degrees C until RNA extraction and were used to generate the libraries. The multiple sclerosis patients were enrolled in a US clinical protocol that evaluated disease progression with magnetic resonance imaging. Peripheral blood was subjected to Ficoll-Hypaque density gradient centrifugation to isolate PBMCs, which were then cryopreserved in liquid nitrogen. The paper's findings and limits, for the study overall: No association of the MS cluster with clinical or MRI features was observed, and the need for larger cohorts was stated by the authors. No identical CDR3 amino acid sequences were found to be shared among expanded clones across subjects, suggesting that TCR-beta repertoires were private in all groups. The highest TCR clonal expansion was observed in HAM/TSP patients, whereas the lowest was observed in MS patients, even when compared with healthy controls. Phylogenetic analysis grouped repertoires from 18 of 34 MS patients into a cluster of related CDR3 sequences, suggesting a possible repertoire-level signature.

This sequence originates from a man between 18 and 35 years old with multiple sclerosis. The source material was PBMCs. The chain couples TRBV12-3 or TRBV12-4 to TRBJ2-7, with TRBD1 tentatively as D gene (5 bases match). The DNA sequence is TGTGCCAGCAGTAACCCCCAGGGAACCTACGAGCAGTACTTC. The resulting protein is CASSNPQGTYEQYF.